The TCR beta chain described here comes from a study of CD8 T cells in Susac syndrome. With random hexamers, about 0.45 to 1 ug RNA was reverse transcribed. TCRdb recomputed calls from the immunoSEQ multiplex PCR reads with MiXCR, one row per CDR3 protein. The table lists 400,000 or so distinct CDR3 sequences, around 83% of them singletons. Germline loops: CDR1 SSHAT, CDR2 FNYEAQ (reference sequence). CDR3 length: 20 amino acids. The V segment lost 3 bases and the J segment 1 base; nucleotides outside the gene matches: 11. In contrast to the negatively isolated CD8+ and CD4+ T cells, TEMRA cells were FACS-enriched.

The chain joins TRBV7-7 to TRBJ2-2; 13 bases fit TRBD2. Sequences were obtained from CD8+ T cells from PBMCs. This TCR was sampled from a human donor with multiple sclerosis. The CDR3 DNA follows: TGTGCCAGCAGCTTTGGACTAGCGGGGGCCACGATCCGGAACACCGGGGAGCTGTTTTTT. Translating gives CASSFGLAGATIRNTGELFF.